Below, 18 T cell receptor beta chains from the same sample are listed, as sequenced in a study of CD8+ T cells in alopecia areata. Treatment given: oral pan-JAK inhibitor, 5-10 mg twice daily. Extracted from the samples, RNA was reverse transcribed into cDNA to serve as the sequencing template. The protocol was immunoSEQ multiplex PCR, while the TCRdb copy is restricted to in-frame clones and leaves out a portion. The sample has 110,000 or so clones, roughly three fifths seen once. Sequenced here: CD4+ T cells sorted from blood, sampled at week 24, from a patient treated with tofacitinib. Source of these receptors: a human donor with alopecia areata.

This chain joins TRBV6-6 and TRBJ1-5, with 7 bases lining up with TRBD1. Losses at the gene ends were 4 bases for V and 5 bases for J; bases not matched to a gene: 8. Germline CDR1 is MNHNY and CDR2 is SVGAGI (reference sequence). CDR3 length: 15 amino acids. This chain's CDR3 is CASSFRQGEDQPQHF. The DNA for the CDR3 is TGTGCCAGCAGTTTCCGACAGGGAGAAGATCAGCCCCAGCATTTT.

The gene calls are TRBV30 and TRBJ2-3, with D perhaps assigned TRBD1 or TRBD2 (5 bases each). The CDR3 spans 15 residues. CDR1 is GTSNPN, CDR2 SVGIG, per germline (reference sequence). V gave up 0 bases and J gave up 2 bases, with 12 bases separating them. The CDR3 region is CAWSVPAGTTDTQYF. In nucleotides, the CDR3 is TGTGCCTGGAGTGTACCCGCAGGGACCACAGATACGCAGTATTTT. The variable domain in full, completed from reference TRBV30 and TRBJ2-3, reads SQTIHQWPATLVQPVGSPLSLECTVEGTSNPNLYWYRQAAGRGLQLLFYSVGIGQISSEVPQNLSASRPQDRQFILSSKKLLLSDSGFYLCAWSVPAGTTDTQYFGPGTRLTVL.

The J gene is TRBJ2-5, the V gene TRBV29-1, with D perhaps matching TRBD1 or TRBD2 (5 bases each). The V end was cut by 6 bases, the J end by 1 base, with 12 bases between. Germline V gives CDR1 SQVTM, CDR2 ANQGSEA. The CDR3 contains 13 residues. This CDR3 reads CSVGVAGQETQYF. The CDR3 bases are TGCAGCGTGGGGGTGGCAGGCCAAGAGACCCAGTACTTC.

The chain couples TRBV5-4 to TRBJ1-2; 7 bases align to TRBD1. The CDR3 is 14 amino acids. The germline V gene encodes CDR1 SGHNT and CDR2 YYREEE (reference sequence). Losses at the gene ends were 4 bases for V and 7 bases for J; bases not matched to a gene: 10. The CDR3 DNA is TGTGCCAGCAGCCTGGACAGGCCTGAGGCTGGCTACACCTTC. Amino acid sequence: CASSLDRPEAGYTF.

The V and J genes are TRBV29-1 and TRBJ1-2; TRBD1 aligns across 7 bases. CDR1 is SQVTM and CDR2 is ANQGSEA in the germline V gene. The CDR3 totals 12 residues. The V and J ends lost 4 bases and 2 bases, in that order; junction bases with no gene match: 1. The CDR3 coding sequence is TGCAGCGTTGCGACAGGGAACTATGGCTACACCTTC. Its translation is CSVATGNYGYTF.

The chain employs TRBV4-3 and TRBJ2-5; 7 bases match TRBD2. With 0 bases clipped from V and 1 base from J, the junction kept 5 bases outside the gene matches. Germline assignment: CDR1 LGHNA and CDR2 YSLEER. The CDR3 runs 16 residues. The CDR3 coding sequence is TGCGCCAGCAGCCAAGAGCTAGCGGAATTCCAAGAGACCCAGTACTTC. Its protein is CASSQELAEFQETQYF.

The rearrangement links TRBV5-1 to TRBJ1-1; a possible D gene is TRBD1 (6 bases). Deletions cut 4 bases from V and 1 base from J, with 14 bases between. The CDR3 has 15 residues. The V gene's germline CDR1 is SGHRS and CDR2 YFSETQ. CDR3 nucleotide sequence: TGCGCCAGCAGCCTCCGGGACACCCAGAACACTGAAGCTTTCTTT. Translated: CASSLRDTQNTEAFF.

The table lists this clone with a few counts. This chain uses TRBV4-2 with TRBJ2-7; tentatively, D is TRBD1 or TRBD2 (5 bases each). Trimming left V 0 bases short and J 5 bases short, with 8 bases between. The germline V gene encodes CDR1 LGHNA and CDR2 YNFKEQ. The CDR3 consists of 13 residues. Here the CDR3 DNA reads TGTGCCAGCAGCCAAGATTGGGGGAACGAGCAGTACTTC. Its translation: CASSQDWGNEQYF.

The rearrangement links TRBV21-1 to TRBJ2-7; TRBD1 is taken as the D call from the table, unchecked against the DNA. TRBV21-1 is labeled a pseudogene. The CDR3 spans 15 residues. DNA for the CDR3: TGTGCCAGCTTAGGACAGCCATCCCCCCTCTACGAGCAGTACTTC. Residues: CASLGQPSPLYEQYF.

Here the CDR3 DNA reads TGTGCCAGCAGCCTACAGGCCACCGGGGAGCTGTTTTTT. It codes for CASSLQATGELFF. V gene TRBV7-2 combines with J gene TRBJ2-2, with D possibly matching TRBD1 (5 bases). Germline V CDR1 and CDR2: SGHTA, FQGNSA. V lost 5 bases and J lost 4, with 8 bases in between. The length of the CDR3 is 13 residues.

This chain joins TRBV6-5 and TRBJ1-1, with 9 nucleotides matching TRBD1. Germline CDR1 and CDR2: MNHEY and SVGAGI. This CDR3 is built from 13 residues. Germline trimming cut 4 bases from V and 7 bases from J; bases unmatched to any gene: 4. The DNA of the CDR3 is TGTGCCAGCAGTTCCGCGGGACAGGGTGAAGCTTTCTTT. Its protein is CASSSAGQGEAFF.

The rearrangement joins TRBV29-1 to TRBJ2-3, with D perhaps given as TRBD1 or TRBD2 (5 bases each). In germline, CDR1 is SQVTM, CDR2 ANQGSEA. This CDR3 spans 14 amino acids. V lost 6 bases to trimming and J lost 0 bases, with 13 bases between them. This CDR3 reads CSVSSGPSTDTQYF. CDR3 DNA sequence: TGCAGCGTGAGCTCGGGGCCCAGCACAGATACGCAGTATTTT.

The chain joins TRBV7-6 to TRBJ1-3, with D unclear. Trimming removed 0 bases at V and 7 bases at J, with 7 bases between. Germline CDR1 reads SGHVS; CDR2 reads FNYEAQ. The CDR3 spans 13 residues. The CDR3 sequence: CASSLAEQNTIYF. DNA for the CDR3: TGTGCCAGCAGCTTAGCGGAACAGAACACCATATATTTT.

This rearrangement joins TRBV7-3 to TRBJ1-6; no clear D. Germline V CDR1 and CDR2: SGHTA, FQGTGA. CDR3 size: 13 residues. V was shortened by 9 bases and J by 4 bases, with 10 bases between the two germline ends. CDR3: CASGVDYNSPLHF. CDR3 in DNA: TGTGCCAGTGGCGTCGATTATAATTCACCCCTCCACTTT. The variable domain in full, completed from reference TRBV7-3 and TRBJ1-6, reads GAGVSQTPSNKVTEKGKYVELRCDPISGHTALYWYRQSLGQGPEFLIYFQGTGAADDSGLPNDRFFAVRPEGSVSTLKIQRTERGDSAVYLCASGVDYNSPLHFGNGTRLTVT.

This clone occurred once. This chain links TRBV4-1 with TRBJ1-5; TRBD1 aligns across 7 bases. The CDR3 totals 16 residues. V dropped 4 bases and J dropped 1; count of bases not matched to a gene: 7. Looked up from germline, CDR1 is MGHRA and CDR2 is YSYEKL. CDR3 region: CASSPQTGLSNQPQHF. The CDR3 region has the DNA TGCGCCAGCAGCCCACAGACAGGGTTAAGCAATCAGCCCCAGCATTTT.

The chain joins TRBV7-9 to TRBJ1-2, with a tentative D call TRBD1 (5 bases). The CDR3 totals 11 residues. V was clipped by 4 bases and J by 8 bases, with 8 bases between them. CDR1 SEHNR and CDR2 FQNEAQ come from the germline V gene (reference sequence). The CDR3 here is CASSSGVGYTF. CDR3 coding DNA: TGTGCCAGCAGCTCGGGGGTCGGCTACACCTTC. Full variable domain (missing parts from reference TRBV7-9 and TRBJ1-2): DTGVSQNPRHKITKRGQNVTFRCDPISEHNRLYWYRQTLGQGPEFLTYFQNEAQLEKSRLLSDRFSAERPKGSFSTLEIQRTEQGDSAMYLCASSSGVGYTFGSGTRLTVV.

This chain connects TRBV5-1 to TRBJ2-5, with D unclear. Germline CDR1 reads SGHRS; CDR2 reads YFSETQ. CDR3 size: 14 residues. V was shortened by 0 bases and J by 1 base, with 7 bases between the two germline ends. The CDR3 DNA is TGCGCCAGCAGCTTGGCCGTCAGCCAAGAGACCCAGTACTTC. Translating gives CASSLAVSQETQYF.

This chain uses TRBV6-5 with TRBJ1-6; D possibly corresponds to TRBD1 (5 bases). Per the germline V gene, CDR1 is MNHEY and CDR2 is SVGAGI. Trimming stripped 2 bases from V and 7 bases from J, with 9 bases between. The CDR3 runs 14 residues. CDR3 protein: CASSYRGRNSPLHF. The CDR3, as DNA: TGTGCCAGCAGTTACCGGGGGAGGAATTCACCCCTCCACTTT.